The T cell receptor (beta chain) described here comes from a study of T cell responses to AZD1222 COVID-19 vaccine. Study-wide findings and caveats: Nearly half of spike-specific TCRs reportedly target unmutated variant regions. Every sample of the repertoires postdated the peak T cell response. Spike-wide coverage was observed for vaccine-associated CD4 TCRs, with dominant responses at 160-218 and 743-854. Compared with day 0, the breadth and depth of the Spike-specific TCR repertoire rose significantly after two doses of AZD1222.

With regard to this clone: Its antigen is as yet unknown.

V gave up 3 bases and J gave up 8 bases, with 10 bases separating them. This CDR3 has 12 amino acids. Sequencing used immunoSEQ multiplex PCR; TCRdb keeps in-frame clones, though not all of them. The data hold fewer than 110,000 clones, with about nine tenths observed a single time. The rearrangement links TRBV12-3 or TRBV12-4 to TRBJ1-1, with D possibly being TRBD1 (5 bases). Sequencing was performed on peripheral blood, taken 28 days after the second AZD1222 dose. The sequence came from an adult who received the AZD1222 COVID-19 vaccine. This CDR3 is CASSLGGSEAFF. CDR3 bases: TGTGCCAGCAGTTTGGGGGGGAGCGAAGCTTTCTTT.